Below, 19 T cell receptor beta chains from the same sample are listed, as sequenced in a study of blood T cell repertoires in COVID-19. The protocol was immunoSEQ multiplex PCR, while the TCRdb copy is restricted to in-frame clones and leaves out a portion. The table shows approximately 500,000 clones, with approximately 91% occurring only once. The sequenced material came from peripheral blood. These receptors came from a woman in her forties or fifties with COVID-19, enrolled during active disease.

The chain combines TRBV14 with TRBJ2-2; a possible D gene is TRBD1 (6 bases). The CDR3 length is 16 residues. Germline loops: CDR1 SGHDN, CDR2 FVKESK. Trimming shortened V by 5 bases and J by 3 bases, and 16 bases separated the two germline ends. The CDR3 spells CASSSLQGPDTGELFF. The CDR3 region has the DNA TGTGCCAGCAGCTCCCTTCAGGGGCCCGACACCGGGGAGCTGTTTTTT.

This chain joins TRBV19 and TRBJ1-4; 9 nucleotides match TRBD1. The CDR3 loop spans 14 amino acids. V lost 6 bases to trimming and J lost 7 bases; unmatched junction nucleotides: 6. Germline values: CDR1 LNHDA, CDR2 SQIVND (reference sequence). The CDR3 coding sequence is TGTGCCAGTAGACGGGACAGGGTAGCTGAAAAACTGTTTTTT. It yields the protein CASRRDRVAEKLFF.

This chain links TRBV19 with TRBJ1-5; D is possibly TRBD1 (5 bases). The CDR3 covers 16 residues. Trimming left V 7 bases short and J 3 bases short, with 19 bases between. Germline V gene sequence: CDR1 LNHDA, CDR2 SQIVND (reference sequence). In nucleotides, the CDR3 is TGTGCCAGTATTTCTGCCATGGGGGGGATCAATCAGCCCCAGCATTTT. Translating it yields CASISAMGGINQPQHF.

In its sample, this clone was seen a few times. J is TRBJ1-1 and V is TRBV14; 7 positions match TRBD1. The CDR3 length is 13 residues. Germline assignment: CDR1 SGHDN and CDR2 FVKESK. J gave up 2 bases and V 7 bases, and 4 bases lay outside the gene matches. CDR3 in DNA: TGTGCCAGCAACCGGGACAGAAACACTGAAGCTTTCTTT. Amino acid sequence: CASNRDRNTEAFF.

The chain recombines TRBV2 with TRBJ2-6; the match to TRBD1 covers 9 bases. The germline CDR1 and CDR2 sequences are SNHLY and FYNNEI. V lost 7 bases, J lost 4 bases, and 8 bases stayed unmatched. This CDR3 region has 16 residues. The CDR3 region is CASNQDRGSGANVLTF. In DNA, the CDR3 is TGTGCCAGCAACCAGGACAGGGGTAGCGGGGCCAACGTCCTGACTTTC.

The chain employs TRBV27 and TRBJ1-2; 7 nucleotides agree with TRBD1. V gave up 6 bases and J gave up 5 bases; unmatched junction bases: 12. CDR3 length: 15 amino acids. CDR1 and CDR2 (germline): MNHEY, SMNVEV (reference sequence). This CDR3 reads CASRATGDPGYGYTF. As DNA, the CDR3 is TGTGCCAGCAGGGCCACAGGGGACCCTGGATATGGCTACACCTTC.

The chain uses TRBV12-3 or TRBV12-4 and TRBJ2-1; 9 bases fit TRBD2. The CDR3 extends over 13 amino acids. V was pared by 10 bases and J by 7 bases, with 8 bases of the junction left unmatched. The CDR3 region has the DNA TGTGCCACCGGGGCTAGCGGGGTAAATGAGCAGTTCTTC. This encodes CATGASGVNEQFF.

The chain links TRBV28 to TRBJ2-7; D possibly corresponds to TRBD1 (5 bases). V lost 4 bases and J lost 0, with 10 bases in between. The CDR3 sequence is 14 residues long. Germline V gives CDR1 MDHEN, CDR2 SYDVKM. CDR3 nucleotide sequence: TGTGCCAGCAGTTCTCCCGACAGCTCCTACGAGCAGTACTTC. Encoded protein: CASSSPDSSYEQYF.

Notes on this clone: Additional DNA sequences in this sample encode the identical CDR3. The chain combines TRBV19 with TRBJ1-2; 8 bases are shared with TRBD1. Germline CDR1 reads LNHDA; CDR2 reads SQIVND (reference sequence). Germline trimming cut 4 bases from V and 2 bases from J; bases unmatched to any gene: 3. This CDR3 has 14 residues. CDR3 sequence: CASSTTGANYGYTF. In DNA, the CDR3 is TGTGCCAGTAGTACGACAGGGGCCAACTATGGCTACACCTTC.

Remarks on this clone: An end of the junction does not agree with germline; a read error may underlie this. The rearrangement links TRBV30 to TRBJ2-5; 7 bases fit TRBD2. The length of the CDR3 is 12 residues. Germline CDR1 GTSNPN, CDR2 SVGIG (reference sequence). The chain's CDR3 is CAWSVRRGSYHF. DNA of the CDR3: TGTGCCTGGAGTGTAAGGCGGGGGTCGTACCACTTC.

This clone was counted between two and nine times. The chain recombines TRBV18 with TRBJ2-7; D gene ambiguous. V shed 2 bases and J shed 3 bases, with 8 bases lying between them. Looked up from germline, CDR1 is KGHSH and CDR2 is LQKENI. The CDR3 runs to 13 residues. CDR3 in DNA: TGTGCCAGCTCACCAGATACAATCTACGAGCAGTACTTC. This codes for CASSPDTIYEQYF.

V is TRBV5-1 and J is TRBJ2-1; 7 nucleotides match TRBD1. Germline trimming cut 6 bases from V and 4 bases from J; bases unmatched to any gene: 13. The V gene's germline CDR1 is SGHRS and CDR2 YFSETQ. The CDR3 runs 16 residues. CDR3 residues: CASTPITGARYNEQFF. The CDR3 DNA follows: TGCGCCAGCACCCCCATAACAGGGGCGCGGTACAATGAGCAGTTCTTC.

The rearrangement links TRBV3-1 (or the pseudogene TRBV3-2) to TRBJ2-3; no firm D call. Germline-derived CDR1 and CDR2 are LGHDT and YNNKEL (reference sequence). V was trimmed by 0 bases and J by 4 bases, leaving 11 bases between them. The CDR3 has 15 residues. The CDR3 protein is CASSQEAPPADTQYF. The CDR3 region has the DNA TGTGCCAGCAGCCAAGAGGCCCCTCCTGCAGATACGCAGTATTTT.

The rearrangement links TRBV29-1 to TRBJ1-1; 10 nucleotides agree with TRBD1. Germline CDR1 and CDR2: SQVTM and ANQGSEA. With V trimmed by 6 bases and J by 0 bases, 4 bases remained unmatched. There are 14 residues in the CDR3. The CDR3 DNA sequence: TGCAGCGTGAAGGGACAGGGGATGAACACTGAAGCTTTCTTT. It encodes CSVKGQGMNTEAFF.

This clone has just a few counts. The J gene is TRBJ1-6, the V gene TRBV27, with 10 bases matching TRBD1. V was clipped by 5 bases and J by 10 bases; unmatched bases: 8. From germline, CDR1 is MNHEY and CDR2 SMNVEV (reference sequence). The CDR3 loop spans 15 amino acids. The CDR3 reads CASSPRQGAGSPLHF. In DNA, the CDR3 is TGTGCCAGCAGTCCGCGACAGGGGGCAGGGTCACCCCTCCACTTT.

This clone was seen only a few times. The chain carries TRBV21-1 and TRBJ2-7; whether TRBD1, the table's D call, matches the DNA was not checked. TRBV21-1 is flagged as a pseudogene. This CDR3 comprises 12 residues. CDR3 sequence (DNA): TGTGCCAGCAGCAAAGGGGGCGGTGAGCAGTACTTC. It translates to CASSKGGGEQYF.

The J gene is TRBJ2-7, the V gene TRBV4-1; TRBD1 aligns across 8 bases. Germline CDR1 and CDR2: MGHRA and YSYEKL. The CDR3 length is 14 residues. After removal of 4 bases from V and 0 bases from J, the junction contained 2 bases not matched to a gene. CDR3 sequence reads: CASSRTGSSYEQYF. The DNA of the CDR3 is TGCGCCAGCAGCCGGACAGGGAGCTCCTACGAGCAGTACTTC.

In its sample, this clone was seen once. Other nucleotide sequences from this sample produce the same CDR3. The chain links TRBV3-1 (or the pseudogene TRBV3-2) to TRBJ2-3; 12 bases match TRBD2. The junction had 0 bases not matched to a gene; V was cut back by 1 base and J by 1 base. In germline, CDR1 is LGHDT, CDR2 YNNKEL (reference sequence). The CDR3 spans 16 residues. The CDR3 region has the DNA TGTGCCAGCAGCCAAGGACTAGCGGGGGGCACAGATACGCAGTATTTT. Translation gives CASSQGLAGGTDTQYF.

J is TRBJ2-3 and V is TRBV3-1 (or the pseudogene TRBV3-2); TRBD2 matches 7 bases. The CDR3 runs 15 residues. The V gene's germline CDR1 is LGHDT and CDR2 YNNKEL (reference sequence). V shed 4 bases, J shed 5 bases, and the junction held 9 bases outside the gene matches. The CDR3 protein is CASSLLALGEDTQYF. CDR3 nucleotides: TGTGCCAGCAGCCTACTAGCGTTAGGGGAAGATACGCAGTATTTT.